This is a list of T cell receptor beta chains from one sample in a study of graft-versus-host responses after intestinal transplantation. The repertoire was sequenced with immunoSEQ multiplex PCR; TCRdb's copy has only in-frame clones and lacks some. The sample includes about 64,000 clones, 90% of them seen just once. These receptors have no known antigen. The source was unstimulated CD8+ T cells sorted from spleen or lymph node cells, collected before transplant. The receptors were sampled from a human donor who was the organ donor for an intestinal transplant. The CDR3 runs from the conserved cysteine through the conserved F or W. D genes are given only for firm matches. Size is stated for part of the rows, as once, few or many counts, or as a class when the clone is expanded.

J	size	V	D	CDR3	DNA
TRBJ2-7	NA	TRBV6-1	TRBD2	CASSERSSGSYEQYF	TGTGCCAGCAGTGAAAGGAGTAGCGGGAGCTACGAGCAGTACTTC
TRBJ1-2	NA	TRBV5-4	NA	CASISRGGYTF	TGTGCCAGCATCTCGAGGGGGGGCTACACCTTC
TRBJ1-1	NA	TRBV19	NA	CASTLGWGSPNTEALF	TGTGCCAGTACTCTAGGGTGGGGCAGCCCGAACACTGAAGCTCTCTTT
TRBJ1-1	NA	TRBV11-2	NA	CASSSLLKTEAFF	TGTGCCAGCAGCTCCTTACTCAAGACTGAAGCTTTCTTT
TRBJ2-7	NA	TRBV4-2	NA	CASSQAGNFYEQYF	TGTGCCAGCAGCCAAGCAGGGAATTTTTACGAGCAGTACTTC
TRBJ1-2	NA	TRBV4-1	NA	CASSQGWYSYGYTF	TGCGCCAGCAGCCAAGGGTGGTACTCGTATGGCTACACCTTC
TRBJ2-7	NA	TRBV9	TRBD2	CASAGVSSYEQYF	TGTGCCAGCGCGGGGGTTTCTTCGTACGAGCAGTACTTC
TRBJ2-2	NA	TRBV11-2	NA	CASSPGTNIGELFF	TGTGCCAGCAGCCCTGGGACAAACATCGGGGAGCTGTTTTTT
TRBJ1-1	NA	TRBV10-3	NA	CAIRPDSSYIMNTEAFF	TGTGCCATCAGGCCAGACAGCTCGTACATAATGAACACTGAAGCTTTCTTT
TRBJ2-1	NA	TRBV19	NA	CASSIEGAGRTYNEQFF	TGTGCCAGTAGTATAGAAGGAGCGGGCAGGACCTACAATGAGCAGTTCTTC
TRBJ1-2	once	TRBV7-9	TRBD1	CASSLGTDRGLKIPRGYTF	TGTGCCAGCAGCTTAGGGACGGACAGGGGGCTAAAGATCCCCAGGGGCTACACCTTC
TRBJ2-7	NA	TRBV27	TRBD2	CASGLSGKFYEQYF	TGTGCCAGTGGCTTGAGCGGGAAATTCTACGAGCAGTACTTC
TRBJ1-5	NA	TRBV7-8	NA	CASSPGGRVQPQHF	TGTGCCAGCAGCCCAGGAGGTCGGGTTCAGCCCCAGCATTTT
TRBJ2-5	few	TRBV28	TRBD1	CASSLFDRGLQETQYF	TGTGCCAGCAGTTTATTCGACAGGGGCCTCCAAGAGACCCAGTACTTC
TRBJ2-1	NA	TRBV7-9	TRBD2	CASSLAQGLGNEQFF	TGTGCCAGCAGCTTAGCGCAGGGACTAGGCAATGAGCAGTTCTTC
TRBJ1-2	NA	TRBV27	NA	CASSLVSPRAPNYGYTF	TGTGCCAGCAGTTTAGTTTCCCCCAGGGCTCCCAACTATGGCTACACCTTC
TRBJ2-2	NA	TRBV4-1	NA	CASSQPRMGTGELFF	TGCGCCAGCAGCCAACCGAGGATGGGCACCGGGGAGCTGTTTTTT
TRBJ2-3	NA	TRBV4-1	NA	CASSQEGGGTTDTQYF	TGCGCCAGCAGCCAAGAAGGGGGGGGGACCACAGATACGCAGTATTTT
TRBJ1-5	NA	TRBV11-1	NA	CASSLGGSNQPQHF	TGTGCCAGCAGCTTAGGCGGTAGCAATCAGCCCCAGCATTTT
TRBJ1-2	NA	TRBV6-4	NA	CASSDSTVGFPYGYTF	TGTGCCAGCAGTGACTCTACTGTCGGTTTCCCCTATGGCTACACCTTC
TRBJ2-2	NA	TRBV27	TRBD1	CASSLGRGRRELFF	TGTGCCAGCAGTTTAGGCAGGGGGCGCCGGGAGCTGTTTTTT
TRBJ2-7	once	TRBV28	NA	CASGPPGAYEQYF	TGTGCCAGCGGCCCCCCAGGTGCCTACGAGCAGTACTTC
TRBJ2-1	NA	TRBV10-3	TRBD1	CAIRRTGLRRNEQFF	TGTGCCATCAGACGGACAGGGTTAAGGAGGAATGAGCAGTTCTTC
TRBJ2-7	NA	TRBV27	NA	CASSITRDYEQYF	TGTGCCAGCAGCATTACTAGGGACTACGAGCAGTACTTC
TRBJ1-1	NA	TRBV11-3	NA	CASRGGNTEAFF	TGTGCCAGCAGAGGGGGGAACACTGAAGCTTTCTTT
TRBJ2-7	NA	TRBV5-1	TRBD1	CASSIRTGADYEQYF	TGCGCCAGCAGCATCCGGACAGGGGCCGACTACGAGCAGTACTTC